The 7 T cell receptor beta chains below were found in one sample sequenced in a study of blood T cell repertoires in COVID-19. Data came from immunoSEQ multiplex PCR; TCRdb stores just in-frame clones and leaves some out. The sample lists roughly 100,000 clones, roughly 88% occurring once. Sequencing input: peripheral blood. Source of these receptors: a human donor in a cohort sampled during active COVID-19.

The V gene is TRBV28, the J gene TRBJ2-1, with 8 positions matching TRBD1. CDR1 is MDHEN, CDR2 SYDVKM, per germline. CDR3 length equals 13 residues. V shed 6 bases, J shed 6 bases, and the junction held 4 bases outside the gene matches. The CDR3 spells CASSPDRVNEQFF. CDR3 in DNA: TGTGCCAGCAGCCCGGACAGGGTCAATGAGCAGTTCTTC.

CDR3 bases: TGTGCCAGCAGCTTATCCCGGACAGAGTATGGCTACACCTTC. Protein: CASSLSRTEYGYTF. The chain is built from TRBV7-2 and TRBJ1-2; TRBD1 is a possible D gene (6 bases). The CDR3 extends over 14 amino acids. V was trimmed by 2 bases and J by 5 bases, leaving 12 bases between them. The V gene's germline CDR1 is SGHTA and CDR2 FQGNSA. The whole variable domain, filled in from reference TRBV7-2 and TRBJ1-2, reads GAGVSQSPSNKVTEKGKDVELRCDPISGHTALYWYRQSLGQGLEFLIYFQGNSAPDKSGLPSDRFSAERTGGSVSTLTIQRTQQEDSAVYLCASSLSRTEYGYTFGSGTRLTVV.

This chain connects TRBV28 to TRBJ1-1; tentatively, D is TRBD1 (5 bases). V lost 8 bases, J lost 8 bases, and 9 bases lay in between. The germline V gene encodes CDR1 MDHEN and CDR2 SYDVKM. The CDR3 is 10 residues long. The CDR3 nucleotides read TGTGCCAGCGCCAACAGGGAAGCTTTCTTT. This encodes CASANREAFF.

This clone was observed a single time. One end of the junction fails to match germline, which may point to a read error. The genes are TRBV5-1 and TRBJ1-2; D call uncertain. Germline V gives CDR1 SGHRS, CDR2 YFSETQ. This CDR3 has 15 amino acids. CDR3 in DNA: TGCGCCAGCAGCTTGCAAGGCCTAGCTAAGTATGGCTACACCTTC. This gives the protein CASSLQGLAKYGYTF.

CDR3 DNA: TGTGCCAGCAGATTTACAGGGGTGAACACCGGGGAGCTGTTTTTT. The encoded protein is CASRFTGVNTGELFF. The rearrangement links TRBV11-2 to TRBJ2-2; TRBD1 agrees at 7 bases. The ends lost 6 bases at V and 1 base at J; junction bases unmatched: 5. The length of the CDR3 is 15 residues. Germline V gene data show CDR1 as SGHAT and CDR2 as FQNNGV. Supplemented by reference TRBV11-2 and TRBJ2-2, the full variable domain reads EAGVAQSPRYKIIEKRQSVAFWCNPISGHATLYWYQQILGQGPKLLIQFQNNGVVDDSQLPKDRFSAERLKGVDSTLKIQPAKLEDSAVYLCASRFTGVNTGELFFGEGSRLTVL.

The V call is TRBV19, the J call TRBJ2-7; 8 nucleotides match TRBD2. Per the germline V gene, CDR1 is LNHDA and CDR2 is SQIVND (reference sequence). V was pared by 3 bases and J by 7 bases, with 11 bases of the junction left unmatched. The CDR3 extends over 15 amino acids. CDR3 loop: CASSIGAGDLQEQYF. In nucleotides, the CDR3 is TGTGCCAGTAGTATTGGAGCGGGAGACCTCCAGGAGCAGTACTTC.

The chain recombines TRBV5-1 with TRBJ1-2, with D tentatively TRBD1 (5 bases). The V and J ends lost 4 bases and 6 bases respectively, with 25 bases between them. The CDR3 is made up of 17 amino acids. Germline V CDR1 and CDR2: SGHRS, YFSETQ. The CDR3 bases are TGCGCCAGCAGCCGCTACCAGGGCGGGGCGCGATTCGATGGCTACACCTTC. It codes for CASSRYQGGARFDGYTF.